The T cell receptor beta chain under discussion was sequenced for a study of CD8 T cells in ankylosing spondylitis. Generation of TCR beta libraries employed quantitative 5'-RACE incorporating molecular barcodes. A single record per CDR3 protein comes from TCRdb applying MiXCR to the 5' RACE reads. Among about 540,000 distinct CDR3 sequences listed, roughly 12% were seen once. This clonotype was observed a few times. Its antigen remains unknown. The CDR3 covers 15 residues. The V gene lost 3 bases and the J gene lost 6 bases, with 18 bases spanning the gap. General study points: Reactive arthritis synovial fluid and blood were previously reported to contain some motif variants. Apparently characteristic of ankylosing spondylitis blood was a TCR beta motif (eight highly homologous variants). CD8+ by phenotype, disease-linked clones were relatively rare in peripheral blood.

The V gene is TRBV23-1, the J gene TRBJ2-7; D assignment may be TRBD1 or TRBD2 (5 bases each). TRBV23-1 is flagged as an ORF with uncertain function. Material: blood, either unsorted or a sorted T cell fraction (not recorded which). The TCR sequence derives from a male donor with ankylosing spondylitis. CDR3 coding DNA: TGCGCCAGCAGTCACCAGGGACCCCGGGTGATCGAGCAGTACTTC. It is translated as CASSHQGPRVIEQYF.